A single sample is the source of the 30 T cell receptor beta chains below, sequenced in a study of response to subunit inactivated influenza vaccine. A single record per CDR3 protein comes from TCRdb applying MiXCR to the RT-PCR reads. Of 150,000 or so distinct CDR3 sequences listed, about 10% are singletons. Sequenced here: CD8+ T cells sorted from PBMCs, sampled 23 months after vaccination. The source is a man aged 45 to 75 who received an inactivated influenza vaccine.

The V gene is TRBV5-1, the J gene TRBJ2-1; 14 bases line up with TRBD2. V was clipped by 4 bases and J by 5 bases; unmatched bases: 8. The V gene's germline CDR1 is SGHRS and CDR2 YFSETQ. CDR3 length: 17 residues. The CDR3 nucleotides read TGCGCCAGCAGCCCGGGACTAGCGGGGGCCTTCAACAATGAGCAGTTCTTC. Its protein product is CASSPGLAGAFNNEQFF.

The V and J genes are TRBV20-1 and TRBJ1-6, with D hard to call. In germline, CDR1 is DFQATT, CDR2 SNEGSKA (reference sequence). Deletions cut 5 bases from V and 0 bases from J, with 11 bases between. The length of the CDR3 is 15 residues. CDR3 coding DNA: TGCAGTGCTGATGTCCAGAGCTCCTATAATTCACCCCTCCACTTT. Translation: CSADVQSSYNSPLHF.

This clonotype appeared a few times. CDR3 protein: CSASPWHQADTQYF. The CDR3 DNA reads as TGCAGTGCTAGCCCTTGGCACCAGGCAGATACGCAGTATTTT. The rearrangement joins TRBV20-1 to TRBJ2-3; D gene uncertain. In germline, CDR1 is DFQATT, CDR2 SNEGSKA (reference sequence). The V end lost 3 bases, the J end lost 4 bases, and 14 bases lay between the germline ends. The length of the CDR3 is 14 residues.

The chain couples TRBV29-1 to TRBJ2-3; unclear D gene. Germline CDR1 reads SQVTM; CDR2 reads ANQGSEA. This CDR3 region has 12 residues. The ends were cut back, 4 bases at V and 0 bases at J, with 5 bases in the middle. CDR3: CSVAFSTDTQYF. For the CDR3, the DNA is TGCAGCGTTGCCTTCAGCACAGATACGCAGTATTTT.

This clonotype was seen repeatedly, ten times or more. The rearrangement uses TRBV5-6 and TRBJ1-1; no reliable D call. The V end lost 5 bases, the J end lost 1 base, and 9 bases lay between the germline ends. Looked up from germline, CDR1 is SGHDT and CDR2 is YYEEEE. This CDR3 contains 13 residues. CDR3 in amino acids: CASRPGSNTEAFF. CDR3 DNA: TGTGCCAGCAGGCCGGGGTCGAACACTGAAGCTTTCTTT. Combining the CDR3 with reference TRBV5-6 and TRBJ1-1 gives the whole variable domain DAGVTQSPTHLIKTRGQQVTLRCSPKSGHDTVSWYQQALGQGPQFIFQYYEEEERQRGNFPDRFSGHQFPNYSSELNVNALLLGDSALYLCASRPGSNTEAFFGQGTRLTVV.

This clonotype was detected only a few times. DNA for the CDR3: TGTGCCAGCAGGCGACTGGGGAGTGCCGCAACTAATGAAAAACTGTTTTTT. This encodes CASRRLGSAATNEKLFF. The chain links TRBV6-1 to TRBJ1-4; D ambiguous. Trimming stripped 6 bases from V and 0 bases from J, with 17 bases between. The CDR3 runs to 17 residues. In germline, CDR1 is MNHNS, CDR2 SASEGT.

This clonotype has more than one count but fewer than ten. CDR3 coding DNA: TGTGCCAGCAGCTTAGGGGACGGTGCCAACTATGGCTACACCTTC. Translation: CASSLGDGANYGYTF. V is TRBV7-9 and J is TRBJ1-2, with a weak D call TRBD1 (5 bases). The V gene lost 1 base and the J gene lost 2 bases, with 11 bases spanning the gap. Germline values: CDR1 SEHNR, CDR2 FQNEAQ (reference sequence). This CDR3 spans 15 amino acids.

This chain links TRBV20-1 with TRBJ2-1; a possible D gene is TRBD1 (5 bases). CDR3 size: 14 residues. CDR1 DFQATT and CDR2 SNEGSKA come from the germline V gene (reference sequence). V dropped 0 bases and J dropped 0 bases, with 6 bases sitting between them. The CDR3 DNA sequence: TGCAGTGCTAGAGACGACAGCTCCTACAATGAGCAGTTCTTC. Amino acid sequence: CSARDDSSYNEQFF.

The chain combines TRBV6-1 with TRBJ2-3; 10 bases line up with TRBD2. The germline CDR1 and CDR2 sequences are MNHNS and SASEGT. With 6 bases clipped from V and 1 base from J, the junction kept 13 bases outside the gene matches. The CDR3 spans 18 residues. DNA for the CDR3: TGTGCCAGCAGCCGGGCTAGCGGGAGTGATTTGGGCACAGATACGCAGTATTTT. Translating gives CASSRASGSDLGTDTQYF.

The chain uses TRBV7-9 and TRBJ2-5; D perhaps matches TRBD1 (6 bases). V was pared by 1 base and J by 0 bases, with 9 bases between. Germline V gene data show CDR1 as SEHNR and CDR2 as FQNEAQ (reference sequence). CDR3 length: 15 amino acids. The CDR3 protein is CASSLGYRDQETQYF. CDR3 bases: TGTGCCAGCAGCTTAGGTTACAGGGACCAAGAGACCCAGTACTTC.

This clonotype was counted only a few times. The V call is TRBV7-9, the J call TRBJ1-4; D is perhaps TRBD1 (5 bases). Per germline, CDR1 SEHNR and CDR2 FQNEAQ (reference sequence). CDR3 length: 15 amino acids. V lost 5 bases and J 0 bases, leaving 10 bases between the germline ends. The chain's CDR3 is CASSGTEPTNEKLFF. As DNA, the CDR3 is TGTGCCAGCAGCGGGACGGAACCAACTAATGAAAAACTGTTTTTT.

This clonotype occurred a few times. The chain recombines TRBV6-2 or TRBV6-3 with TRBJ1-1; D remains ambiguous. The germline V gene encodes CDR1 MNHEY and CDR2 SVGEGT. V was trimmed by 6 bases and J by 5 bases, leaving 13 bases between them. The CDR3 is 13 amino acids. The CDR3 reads CASRIHWNTEAFF. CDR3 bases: TGTGCCAGCAGGATCCACTGGAATACTGAAGCTTTCTTT.

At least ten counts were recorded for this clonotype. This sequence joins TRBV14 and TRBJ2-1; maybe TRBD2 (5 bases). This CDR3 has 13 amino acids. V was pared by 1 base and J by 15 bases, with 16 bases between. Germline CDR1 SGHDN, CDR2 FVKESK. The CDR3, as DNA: TGTGCCAGCAGCCAAGTGCTTTACGAGGGTCCGTTCTTC. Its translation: CASSQVLYEGPFF.

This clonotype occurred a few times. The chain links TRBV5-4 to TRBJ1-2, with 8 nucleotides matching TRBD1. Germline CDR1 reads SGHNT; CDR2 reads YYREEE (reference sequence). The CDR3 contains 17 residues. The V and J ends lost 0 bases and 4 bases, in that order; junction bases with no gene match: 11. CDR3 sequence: CASSLAGRTGTSYGYTF. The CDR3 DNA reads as TGTGCCAGCAGCTTGGCGGGACGGACAGGGACATCCTATGGCTACACCTTC.

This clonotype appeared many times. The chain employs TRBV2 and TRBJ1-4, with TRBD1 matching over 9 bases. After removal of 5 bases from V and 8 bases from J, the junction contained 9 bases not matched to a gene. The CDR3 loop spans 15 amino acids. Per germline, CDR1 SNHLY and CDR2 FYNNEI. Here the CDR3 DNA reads TGTGCCAGCAGTCAGTTGGGGACAGGGAACGAAAAACTGTTTTTT. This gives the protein CASSQLGTGNEKLFF.

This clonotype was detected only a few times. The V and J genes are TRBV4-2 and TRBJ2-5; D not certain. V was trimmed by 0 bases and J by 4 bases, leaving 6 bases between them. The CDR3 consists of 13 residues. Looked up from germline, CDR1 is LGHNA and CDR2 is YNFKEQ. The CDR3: CASSQDSGETQYF. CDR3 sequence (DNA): TGTGCCAGCAGCCAAGACTCGGGAGAGACCCAGTACTTC.

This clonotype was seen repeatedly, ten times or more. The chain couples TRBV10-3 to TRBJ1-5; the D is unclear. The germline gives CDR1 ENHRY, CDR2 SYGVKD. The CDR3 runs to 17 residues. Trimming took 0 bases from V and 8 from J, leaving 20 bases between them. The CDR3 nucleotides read TGTGCCATCAGTGAGTCAACCGGGCAGTCGGAGTTCGAGCCCCAGCATTTT. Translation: CAISESTGQSEFEPQHF.

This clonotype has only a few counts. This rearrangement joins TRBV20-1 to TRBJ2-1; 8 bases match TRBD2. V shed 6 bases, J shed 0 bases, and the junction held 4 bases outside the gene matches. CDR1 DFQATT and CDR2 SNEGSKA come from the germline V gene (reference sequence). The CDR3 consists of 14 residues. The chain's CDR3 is CSATGTSSYNEQFF. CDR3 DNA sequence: TGCAGTGCCACCGGGACTAGCTCCTACAATGAGCAGTTCTTC.

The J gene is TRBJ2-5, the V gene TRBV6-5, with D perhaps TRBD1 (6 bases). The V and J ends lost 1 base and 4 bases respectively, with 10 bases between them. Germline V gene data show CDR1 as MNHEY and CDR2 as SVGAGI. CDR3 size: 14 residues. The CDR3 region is CASSYWAGAETQYF. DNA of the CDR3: TGTGCCAGCAGTTACTGGGCAGGGGCAGAGACCCAGTACTTC.

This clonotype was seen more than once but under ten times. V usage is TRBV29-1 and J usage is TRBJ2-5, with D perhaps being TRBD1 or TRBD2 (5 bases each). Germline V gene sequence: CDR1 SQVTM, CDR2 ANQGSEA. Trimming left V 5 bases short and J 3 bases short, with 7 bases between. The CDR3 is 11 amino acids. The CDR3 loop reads CSVRGEETQYF. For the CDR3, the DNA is TGCAGCGTTAGAGGGGAAGAGACCCAGTACTTC.

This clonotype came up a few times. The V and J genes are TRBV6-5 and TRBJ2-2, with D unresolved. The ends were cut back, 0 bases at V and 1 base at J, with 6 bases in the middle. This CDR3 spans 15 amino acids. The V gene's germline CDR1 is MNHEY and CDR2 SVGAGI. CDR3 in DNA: TGTGCCAGCAGTTACTCAAGTCAGAACACCGGGGAGCTGTTTTTT. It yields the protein CASSYSSQNTGELFF.

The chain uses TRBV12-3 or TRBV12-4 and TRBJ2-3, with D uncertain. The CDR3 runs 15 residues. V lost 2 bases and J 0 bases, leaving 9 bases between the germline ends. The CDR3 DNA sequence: TGTGCCAGCAGTTTACCGGGCAGTAGCACAGATACGCAGTATTTT. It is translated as CASSLPGSSTDTQYF.

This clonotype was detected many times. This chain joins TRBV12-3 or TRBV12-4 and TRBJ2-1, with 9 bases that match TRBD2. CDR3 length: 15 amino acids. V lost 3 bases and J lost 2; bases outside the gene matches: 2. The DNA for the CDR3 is TGTGCCAGCAGTTTTGGCGGGGGGGCCTACAATGAGCAGTTCTTC. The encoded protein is CASSFGGGAYNEQFF.

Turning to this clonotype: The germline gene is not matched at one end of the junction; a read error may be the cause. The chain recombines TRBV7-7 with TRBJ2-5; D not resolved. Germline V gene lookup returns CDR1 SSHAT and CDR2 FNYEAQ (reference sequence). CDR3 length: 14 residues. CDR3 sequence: CASSSLGHQETQYF. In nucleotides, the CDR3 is TGTGCTAGCAGCTCCCTCGGGCACCAAGAGACCCAGTACTTC.

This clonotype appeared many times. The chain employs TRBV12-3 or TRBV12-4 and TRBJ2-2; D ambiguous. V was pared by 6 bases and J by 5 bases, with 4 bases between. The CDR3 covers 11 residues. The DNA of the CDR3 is TGTGCCAGCAGCGGTACCGGGGAGCTGTTTTTT. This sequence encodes CASSGTGELFF.

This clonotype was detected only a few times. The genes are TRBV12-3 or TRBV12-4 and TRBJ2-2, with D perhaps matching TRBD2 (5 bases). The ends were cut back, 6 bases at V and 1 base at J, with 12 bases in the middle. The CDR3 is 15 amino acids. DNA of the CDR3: TGTGCCAGCAGCCCTACCGGGGTGAACACCGGGGAGCTGTTTTTT. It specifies CASSPTGVNTGELFF.

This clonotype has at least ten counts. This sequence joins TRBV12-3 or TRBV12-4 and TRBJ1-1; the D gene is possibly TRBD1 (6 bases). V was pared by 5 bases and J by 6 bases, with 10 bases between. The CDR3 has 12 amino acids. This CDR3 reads CASSQQGSEAFF. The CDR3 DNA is TGTGCCAGCAGTCAACAGGGATCTGAAGCTTTCTTT.

CDR3 in DNA: TGTGCCATCCGGACGGACACTGAAGCTTTCTTT. Amino acid sequence: CAIRTDTEAFF. The chain is built from TRBV10-3 and TRBJ1-1, with D unclear. V lost 8 bases and J 3 bases, leaving 7 bases between the germline ends. Germline V gene data show CDR1 as ENHRY and CDR2 as SYGVKD. The CDR3 sequence is 11 residues long.

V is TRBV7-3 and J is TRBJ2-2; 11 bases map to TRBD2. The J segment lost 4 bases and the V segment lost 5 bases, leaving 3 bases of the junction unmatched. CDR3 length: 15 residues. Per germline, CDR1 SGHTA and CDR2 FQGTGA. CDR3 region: CASSPLAGGTGELFF. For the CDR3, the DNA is TGTGCCAGCAGCCCTCTAGCGGGAGGCACCGGGGAGCTGTTTTTT.

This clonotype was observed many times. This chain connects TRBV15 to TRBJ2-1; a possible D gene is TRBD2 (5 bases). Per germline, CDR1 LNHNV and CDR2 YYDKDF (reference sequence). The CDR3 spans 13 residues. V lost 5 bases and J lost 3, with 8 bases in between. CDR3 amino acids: CATSGRGYNEQFF. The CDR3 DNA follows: TGTGCCACCAGCGGACGGGGCTACAATGAGCAGTTCTTC.